This T cell receptor (beta chain) was retrieved from a study of T-cell reconstitution after alpha-beta-depleted transplantation in children (dated by TCRdb to the mid-2010s). Study-level background: Using TCR repertoire profiling, the study followed T-cell immune reconstitution in a quantitative way in children after TCRalphabeta/CD19-depleted allogeneic hematopoietic cell transplantation.

The investigation overall reported the following: The frequencies of hyperexpanded clones fell over the following months, and after one year, T-cell counts and TCRbeta diversity were mostly attributed to newly produced T cells. The apparently early alphabetaT-cell count recovery about two months after transplant was reportedly dependent on only several hundred rapidly expanded clones derived from non-depleted graft cells. In some patients, high TCRbeta diversity at day 60 was attributed to recipient T cells and intrathymic progenitors that had survived conditioning.

Trimming accounts for 5 bases at V and 1 base at J, while the number of junction bases matched to no gene is 14. The CDR3 sequence holds 17 residues, the cysteine and phenylalanine included. Only the CDR3 portion is preserved as DNA: 51 bases, with reading frame beginning at the first base. The germline V gene (reference sequence) gives CDR1 as DFQATT and CDR2 as SNEGSKA. Interpreted using the paper, the treatment or condition label stands for: allogeneic hematopoietic cell transplantation with graft depleted of TCRalphabeta T cells and CD19 B cells. TCRalphabeta/CD19-depleted allogeneic hematopoietic cell grafts were given to the transplant recipients, all of whom were children. To note about this clonotype: Its cognate antigen has yet to be identified. Within one base of it there is no much larger clone, and no base qualities were kept.

Library preparation was by PCR. The sequencing machine was an Illumina HiSeq 2500. To normalize quantification of the TCRbeta repertoire, the TCR libraries were built with molecular barcoding that relied on unique molecular identifiers. The public reads were run again by TCRdb, first through fastp at Q25 and then through MiXCR, and only productive beta chains were kept. Identical CDR3 proteins give one entry, which carries the most common genes and DNA. In all, the sample holds approximately 1,000,000 distinct CDR3 sequences, and about 29% of those were seen once. The ten biggest clones cover around 30% of the sample.

The input for sequencing was PBMCs, mostly from graft donor cells, taken 360 days after TCRalphabeta/CD19-depleted stem cell transplant. The chain uses TRBV20-1 and TRBJ2-5; 9 junctional bases match TRBD1. The receptor was derived from a boy less than two years old who had a stem cell transplant for SCID, so the T cells may come from the graft donor. CDR3 loop: CSAPPAGTGRSQETQYF. Here is the DNA: TGCAGTGCTCCTCCCGCCGGGACAGGGCGGAGCCAAGAGACCCAGTACTTC.